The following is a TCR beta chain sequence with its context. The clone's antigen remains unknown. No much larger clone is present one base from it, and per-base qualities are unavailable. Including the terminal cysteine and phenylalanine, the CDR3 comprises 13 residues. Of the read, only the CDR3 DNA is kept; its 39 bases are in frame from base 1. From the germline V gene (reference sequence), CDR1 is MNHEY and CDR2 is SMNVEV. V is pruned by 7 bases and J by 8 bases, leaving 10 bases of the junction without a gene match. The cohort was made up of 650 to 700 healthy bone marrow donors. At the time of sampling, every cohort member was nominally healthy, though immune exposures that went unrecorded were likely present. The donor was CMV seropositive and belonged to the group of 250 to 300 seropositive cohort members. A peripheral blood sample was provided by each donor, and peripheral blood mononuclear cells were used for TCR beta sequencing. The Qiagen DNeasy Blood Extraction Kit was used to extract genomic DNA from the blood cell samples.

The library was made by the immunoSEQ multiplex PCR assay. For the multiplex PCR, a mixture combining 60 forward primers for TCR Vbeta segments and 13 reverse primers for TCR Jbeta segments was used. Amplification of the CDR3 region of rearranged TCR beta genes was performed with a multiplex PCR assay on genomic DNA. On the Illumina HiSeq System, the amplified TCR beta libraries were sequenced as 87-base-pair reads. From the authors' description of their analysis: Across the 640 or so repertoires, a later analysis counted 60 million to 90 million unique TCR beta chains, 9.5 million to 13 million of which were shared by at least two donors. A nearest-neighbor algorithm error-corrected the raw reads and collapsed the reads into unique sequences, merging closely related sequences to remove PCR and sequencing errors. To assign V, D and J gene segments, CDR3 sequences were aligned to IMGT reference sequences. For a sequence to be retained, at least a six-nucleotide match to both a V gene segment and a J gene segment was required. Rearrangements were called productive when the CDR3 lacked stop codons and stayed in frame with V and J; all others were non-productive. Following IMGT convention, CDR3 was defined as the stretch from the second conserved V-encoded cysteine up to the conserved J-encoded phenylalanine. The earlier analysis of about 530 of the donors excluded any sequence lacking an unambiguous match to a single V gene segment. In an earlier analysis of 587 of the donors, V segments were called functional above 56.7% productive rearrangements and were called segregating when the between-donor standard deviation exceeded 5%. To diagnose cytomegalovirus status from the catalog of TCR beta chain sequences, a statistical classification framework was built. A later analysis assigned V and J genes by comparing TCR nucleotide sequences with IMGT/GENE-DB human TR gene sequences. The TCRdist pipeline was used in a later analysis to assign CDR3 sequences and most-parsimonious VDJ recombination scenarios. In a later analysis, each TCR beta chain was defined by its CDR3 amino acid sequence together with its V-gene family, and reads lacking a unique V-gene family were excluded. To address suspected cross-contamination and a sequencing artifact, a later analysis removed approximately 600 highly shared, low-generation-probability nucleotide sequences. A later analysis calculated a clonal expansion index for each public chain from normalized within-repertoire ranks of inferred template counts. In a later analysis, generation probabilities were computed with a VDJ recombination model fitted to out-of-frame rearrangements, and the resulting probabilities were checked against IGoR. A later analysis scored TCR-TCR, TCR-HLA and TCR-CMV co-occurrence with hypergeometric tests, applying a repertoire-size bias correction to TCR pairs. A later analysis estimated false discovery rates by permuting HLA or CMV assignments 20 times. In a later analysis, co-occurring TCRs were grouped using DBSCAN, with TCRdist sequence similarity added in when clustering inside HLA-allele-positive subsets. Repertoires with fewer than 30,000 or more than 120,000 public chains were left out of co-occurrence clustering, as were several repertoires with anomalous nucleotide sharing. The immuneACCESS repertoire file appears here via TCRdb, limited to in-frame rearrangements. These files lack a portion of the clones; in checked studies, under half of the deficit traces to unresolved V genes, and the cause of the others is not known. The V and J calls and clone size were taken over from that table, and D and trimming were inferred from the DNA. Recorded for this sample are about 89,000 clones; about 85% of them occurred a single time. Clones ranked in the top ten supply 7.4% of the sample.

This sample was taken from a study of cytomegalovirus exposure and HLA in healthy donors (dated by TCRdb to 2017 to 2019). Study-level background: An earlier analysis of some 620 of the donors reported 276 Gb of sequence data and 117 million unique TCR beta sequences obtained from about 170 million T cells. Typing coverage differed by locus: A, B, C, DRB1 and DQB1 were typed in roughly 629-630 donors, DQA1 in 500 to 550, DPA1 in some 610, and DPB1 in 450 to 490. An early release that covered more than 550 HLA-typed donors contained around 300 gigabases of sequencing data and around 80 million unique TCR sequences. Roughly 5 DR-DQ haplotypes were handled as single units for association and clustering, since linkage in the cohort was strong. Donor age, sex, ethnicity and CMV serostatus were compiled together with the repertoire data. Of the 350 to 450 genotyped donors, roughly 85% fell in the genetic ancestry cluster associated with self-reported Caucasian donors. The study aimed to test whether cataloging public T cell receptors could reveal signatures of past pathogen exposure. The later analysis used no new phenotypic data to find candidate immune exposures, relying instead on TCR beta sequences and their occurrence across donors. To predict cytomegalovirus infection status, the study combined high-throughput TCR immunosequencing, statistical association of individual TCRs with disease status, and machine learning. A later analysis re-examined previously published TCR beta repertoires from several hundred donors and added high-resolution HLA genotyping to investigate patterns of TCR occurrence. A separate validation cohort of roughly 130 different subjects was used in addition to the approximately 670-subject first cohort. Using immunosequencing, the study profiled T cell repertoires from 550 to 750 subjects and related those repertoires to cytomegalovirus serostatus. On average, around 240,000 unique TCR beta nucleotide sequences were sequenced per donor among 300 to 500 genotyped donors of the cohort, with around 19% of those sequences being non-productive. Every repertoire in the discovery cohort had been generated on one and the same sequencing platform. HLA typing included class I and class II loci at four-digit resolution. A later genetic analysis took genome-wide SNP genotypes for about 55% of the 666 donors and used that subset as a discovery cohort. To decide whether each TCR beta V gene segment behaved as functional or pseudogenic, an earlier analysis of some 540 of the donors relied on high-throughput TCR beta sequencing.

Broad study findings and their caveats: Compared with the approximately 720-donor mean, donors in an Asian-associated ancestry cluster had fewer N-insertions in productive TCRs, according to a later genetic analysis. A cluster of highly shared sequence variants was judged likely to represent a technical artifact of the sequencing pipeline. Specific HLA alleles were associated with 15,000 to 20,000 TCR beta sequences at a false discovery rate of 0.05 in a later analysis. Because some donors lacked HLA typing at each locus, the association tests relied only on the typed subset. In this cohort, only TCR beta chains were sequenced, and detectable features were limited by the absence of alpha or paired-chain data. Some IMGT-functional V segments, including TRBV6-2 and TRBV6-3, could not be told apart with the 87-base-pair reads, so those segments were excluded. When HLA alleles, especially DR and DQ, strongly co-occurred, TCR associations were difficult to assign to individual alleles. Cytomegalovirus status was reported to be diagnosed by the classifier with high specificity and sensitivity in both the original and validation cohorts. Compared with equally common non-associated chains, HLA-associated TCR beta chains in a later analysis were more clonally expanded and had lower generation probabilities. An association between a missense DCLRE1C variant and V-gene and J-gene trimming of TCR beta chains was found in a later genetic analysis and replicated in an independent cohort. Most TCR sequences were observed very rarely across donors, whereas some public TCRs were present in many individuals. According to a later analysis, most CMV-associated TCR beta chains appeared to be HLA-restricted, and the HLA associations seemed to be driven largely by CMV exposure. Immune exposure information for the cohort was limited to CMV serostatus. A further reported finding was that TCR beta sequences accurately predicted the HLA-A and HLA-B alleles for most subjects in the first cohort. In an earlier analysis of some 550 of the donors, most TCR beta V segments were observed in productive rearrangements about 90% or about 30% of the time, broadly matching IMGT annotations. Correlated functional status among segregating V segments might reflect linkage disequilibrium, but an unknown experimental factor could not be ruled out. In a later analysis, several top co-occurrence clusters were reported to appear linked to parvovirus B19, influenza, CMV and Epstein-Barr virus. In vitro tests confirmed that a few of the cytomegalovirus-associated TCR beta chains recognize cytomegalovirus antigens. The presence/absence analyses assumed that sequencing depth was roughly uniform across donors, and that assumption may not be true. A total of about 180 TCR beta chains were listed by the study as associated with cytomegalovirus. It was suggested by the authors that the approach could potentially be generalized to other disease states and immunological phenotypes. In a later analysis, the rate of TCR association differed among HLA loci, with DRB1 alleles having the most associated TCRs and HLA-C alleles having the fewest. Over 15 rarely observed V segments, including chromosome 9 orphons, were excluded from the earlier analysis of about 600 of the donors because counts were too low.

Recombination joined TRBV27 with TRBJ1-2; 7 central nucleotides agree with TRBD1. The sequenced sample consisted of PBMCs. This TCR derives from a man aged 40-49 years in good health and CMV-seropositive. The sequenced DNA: TGTGCCAGCACCCAGGACAGGTCGGGCGGCTACACCTTC. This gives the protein CASTQDRSGGYTF.